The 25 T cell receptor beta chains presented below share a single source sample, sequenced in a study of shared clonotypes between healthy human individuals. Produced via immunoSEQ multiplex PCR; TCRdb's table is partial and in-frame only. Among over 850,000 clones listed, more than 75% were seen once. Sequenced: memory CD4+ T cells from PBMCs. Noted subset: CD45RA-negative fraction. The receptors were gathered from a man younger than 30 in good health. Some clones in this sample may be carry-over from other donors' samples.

The CDR3 is CASSLGRARDTQYF. As DNA, the CDR3 is TGTGCCAGCAGCTTAGGACGGGCCCGAGATACGCAGTATTTT. V is TRBV5-5 and J is TRBJ2-3; no definite D call. Germline V lookup: CDR1 SGHKS, CDR2 YYEKEE (reference sequence). The V end lost 2 bases, the J end lost 5 bases, and 12 bases lay between the germline ends. This CDR3 is built from 14 residues.

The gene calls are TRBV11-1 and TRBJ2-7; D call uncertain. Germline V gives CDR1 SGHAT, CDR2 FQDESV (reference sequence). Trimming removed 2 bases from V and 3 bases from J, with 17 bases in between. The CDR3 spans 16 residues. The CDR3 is CASSLFPQLDLYEQYF. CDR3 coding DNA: TGTGCCAGCAGCTTATTTCCGCAGTTGGACCTCTACGAGCAGTACTTC.

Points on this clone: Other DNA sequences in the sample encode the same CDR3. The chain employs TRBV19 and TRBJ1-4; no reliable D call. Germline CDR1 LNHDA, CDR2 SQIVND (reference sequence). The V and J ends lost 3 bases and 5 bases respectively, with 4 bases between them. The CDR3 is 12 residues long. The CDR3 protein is CASSIRNEKLFF. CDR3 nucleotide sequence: TGTGCCAGTAGTATTAGGAATGAAAAACTGTTTTTT.

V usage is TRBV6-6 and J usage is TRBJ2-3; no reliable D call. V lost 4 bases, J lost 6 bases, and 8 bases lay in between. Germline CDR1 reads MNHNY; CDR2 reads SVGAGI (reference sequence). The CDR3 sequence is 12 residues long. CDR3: CASSSFGDTQYF. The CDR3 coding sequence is TGTGCCAGCAGTTCCTTTGGTGATACGCAGTATTTT.

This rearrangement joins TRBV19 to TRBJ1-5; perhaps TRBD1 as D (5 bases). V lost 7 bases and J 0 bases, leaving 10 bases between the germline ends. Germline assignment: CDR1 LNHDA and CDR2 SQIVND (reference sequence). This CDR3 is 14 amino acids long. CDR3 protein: CASTGTHSNQPQHF. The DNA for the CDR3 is TGTGCCAGTACCGGGACCCATAGCAATCAGCCCCAGCATTTT. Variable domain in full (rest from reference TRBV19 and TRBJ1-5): DGGITQSPKYLFRKEGQNVTLSCEQNLNHDAMYWYRQDPGQGLRLIYYSQIVNDFQKGDIAEGYSVSREKKESFPLTVTSAQKNPTAFYLCASTGTHSNQPQHFGDGTRLSIL.

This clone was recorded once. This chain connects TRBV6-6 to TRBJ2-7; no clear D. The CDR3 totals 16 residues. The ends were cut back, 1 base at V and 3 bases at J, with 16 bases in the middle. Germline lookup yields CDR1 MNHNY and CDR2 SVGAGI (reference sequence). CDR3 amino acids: CASSYLKLVGYYEQYF. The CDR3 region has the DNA TGTGCCAGCAGTTACTTAAAATTGGTTGGATACTACGAGCAGTACTTC.

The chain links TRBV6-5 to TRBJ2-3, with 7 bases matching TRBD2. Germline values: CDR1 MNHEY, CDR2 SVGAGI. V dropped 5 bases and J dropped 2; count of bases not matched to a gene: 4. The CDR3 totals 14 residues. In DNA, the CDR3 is TGTGCCAGCAGTACCGCGGGAGTCACAGATACGCAGTATTTT. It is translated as CASSTAGVTDTQYF.

The CDR3 DNA follows: TGTGCCAGCAGCCGACAGGGGCTGAACACTGAAGCTTTCTTT. This encodes CASSRQGLNTEAFF. J is TRBJ1-1 and V is TRBV7-2, with 8 bases aligning to TRBD1. Germline values: CDR1 SGHTA, CDR2 FQGNSA. This CDR3 is 14 amino acids long. The junction had 2 bases not matched to a gene; V was cut back by 5 bases and J by 0 bases.

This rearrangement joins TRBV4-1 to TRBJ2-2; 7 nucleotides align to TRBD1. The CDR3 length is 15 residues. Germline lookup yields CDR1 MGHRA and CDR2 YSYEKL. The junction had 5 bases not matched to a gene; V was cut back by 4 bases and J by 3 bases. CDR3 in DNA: TGCGCCAGCAGCCCTATCCAGGGGGACACCGGGGAGCTGTTTTTT. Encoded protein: CASSPIQGDTGELFF.

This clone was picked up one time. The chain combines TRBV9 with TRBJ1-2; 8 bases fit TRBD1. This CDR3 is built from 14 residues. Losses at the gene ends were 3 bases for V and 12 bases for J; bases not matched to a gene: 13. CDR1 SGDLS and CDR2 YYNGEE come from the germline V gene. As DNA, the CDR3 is TGTGCCAGCAGCGCCGGGGGTACAGCAGGGGGCCACACCTTC. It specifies CASSAGGTAGGHTF.

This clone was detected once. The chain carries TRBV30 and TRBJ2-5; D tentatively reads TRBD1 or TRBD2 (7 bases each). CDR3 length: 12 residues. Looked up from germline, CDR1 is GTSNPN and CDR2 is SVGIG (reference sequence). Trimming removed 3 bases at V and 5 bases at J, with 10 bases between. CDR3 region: CAWSRGGETQYF. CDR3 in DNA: TGTGCCTGGAGCAGGGGGGGCGAGACCCAGTACTTC.

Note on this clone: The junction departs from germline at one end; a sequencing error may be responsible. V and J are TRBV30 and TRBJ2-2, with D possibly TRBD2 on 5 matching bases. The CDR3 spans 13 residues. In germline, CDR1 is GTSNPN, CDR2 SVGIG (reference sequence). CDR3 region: CAWMHRVTGELLF. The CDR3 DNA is TGTGCCTGGATGCATCGTGTAACCGGGGAGCTGCTTTTT.

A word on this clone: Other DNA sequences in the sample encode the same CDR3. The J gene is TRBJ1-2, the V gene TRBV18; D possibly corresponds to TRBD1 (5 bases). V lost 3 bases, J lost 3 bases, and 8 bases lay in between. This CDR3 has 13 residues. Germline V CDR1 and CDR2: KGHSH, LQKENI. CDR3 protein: CASSPGGDYGYTF. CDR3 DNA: TGTGCCAGCTCACCTGGGGGGGACTATGGCTACACCTTC.

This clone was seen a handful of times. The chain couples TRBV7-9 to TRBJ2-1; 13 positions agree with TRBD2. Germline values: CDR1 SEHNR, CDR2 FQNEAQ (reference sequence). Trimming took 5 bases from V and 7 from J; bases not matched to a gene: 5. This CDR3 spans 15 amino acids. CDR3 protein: CASSITSGRGNEQFF. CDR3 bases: TGTGCCAGCAGCATAACTAGCGGGAGGGGGAATGAGCAGTTCTTC. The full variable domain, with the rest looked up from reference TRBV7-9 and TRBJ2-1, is DTGVSQNPRHKITKRGQNVTFRCDPISEHNRLYWYRQTLGQGPEFLTYFQNEAQLEKSRLLSDRFSAERPKGSFSTLEIQRTEQGDSAMYLCASSITSGRGNEQFFGPGTRLTVL.

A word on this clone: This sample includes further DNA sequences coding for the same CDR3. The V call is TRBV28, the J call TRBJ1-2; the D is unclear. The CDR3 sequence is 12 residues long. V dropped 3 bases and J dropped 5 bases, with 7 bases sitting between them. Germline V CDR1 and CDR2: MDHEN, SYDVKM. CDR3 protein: CASSFYVYGYTF. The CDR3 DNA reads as TGTGCCAGCAGTTTCTACGTATATGGCTACACCTTC.

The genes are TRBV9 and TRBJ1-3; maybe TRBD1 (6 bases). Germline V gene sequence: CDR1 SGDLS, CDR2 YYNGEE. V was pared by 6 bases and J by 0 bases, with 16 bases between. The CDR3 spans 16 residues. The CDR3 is CASTEADSFSGNTIYF. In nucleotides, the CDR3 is TGTGCCAGCACTGAAGCGGACAGTTTCTCTGGAAACACCATATATTTT.

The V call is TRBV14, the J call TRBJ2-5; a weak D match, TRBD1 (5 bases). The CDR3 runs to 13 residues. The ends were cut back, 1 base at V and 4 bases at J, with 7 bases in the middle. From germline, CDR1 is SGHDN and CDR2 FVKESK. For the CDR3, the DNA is TGTGCCAGCAGCCAAGCAGGGATAGAGACCCAGTACTTC. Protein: CASSQAGIETQYF.

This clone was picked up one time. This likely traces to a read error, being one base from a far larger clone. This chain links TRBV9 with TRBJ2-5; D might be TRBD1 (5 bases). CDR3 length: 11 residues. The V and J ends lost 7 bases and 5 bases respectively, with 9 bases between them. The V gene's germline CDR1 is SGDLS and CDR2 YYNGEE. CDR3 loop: CASAKGETQYF. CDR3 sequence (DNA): TGTGCCAGCGCCAAGGGGGAGACCCAGTACTTC. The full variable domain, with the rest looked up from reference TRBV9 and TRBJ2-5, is DSGVTQTPKHLITATGQRVTLRCSPRSGDLSVYWYQQSLDQGLQFLIQYYNGEERAKGNILERFSAQQFPDLHSELNLSSLELGDSALYFCASAKGETQYFGPGTRLLVL.

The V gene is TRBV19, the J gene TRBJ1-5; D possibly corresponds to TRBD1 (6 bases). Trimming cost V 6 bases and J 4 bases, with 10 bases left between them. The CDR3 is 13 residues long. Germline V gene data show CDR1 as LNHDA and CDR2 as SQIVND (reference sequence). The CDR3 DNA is TGTGCCAGTAGCAATGACAGGAATCAGCCCCAGCATTTT. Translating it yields CASSNDRNQPQHF.

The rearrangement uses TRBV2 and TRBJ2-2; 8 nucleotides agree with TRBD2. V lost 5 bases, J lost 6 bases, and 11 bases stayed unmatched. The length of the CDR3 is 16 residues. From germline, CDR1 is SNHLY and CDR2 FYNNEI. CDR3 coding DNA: TGTGCCAGCAGTCGAAGGGTAGCGGGAATGGCCGGGGAGCTGTTTTTT. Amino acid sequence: CASSRRVAGMAGELFF.

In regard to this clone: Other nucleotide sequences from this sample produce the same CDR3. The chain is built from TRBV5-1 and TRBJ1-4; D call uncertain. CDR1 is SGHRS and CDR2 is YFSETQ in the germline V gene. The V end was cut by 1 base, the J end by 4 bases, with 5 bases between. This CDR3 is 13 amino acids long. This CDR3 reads CASSLRGNEKLFF. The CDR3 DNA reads TGCGCCAGCAGCTTGCGGGGTAATGAAAAACTGTTTTTT.

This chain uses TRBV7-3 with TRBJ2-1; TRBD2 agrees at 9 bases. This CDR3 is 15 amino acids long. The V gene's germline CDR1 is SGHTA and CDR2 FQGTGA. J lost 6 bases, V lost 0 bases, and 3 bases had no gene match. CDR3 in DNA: TGTGCCAGCAGCTTAACGGGGACTAGCAGCAATGAGCAGTTCTTC. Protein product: CASSLTGTSSNEQFF.

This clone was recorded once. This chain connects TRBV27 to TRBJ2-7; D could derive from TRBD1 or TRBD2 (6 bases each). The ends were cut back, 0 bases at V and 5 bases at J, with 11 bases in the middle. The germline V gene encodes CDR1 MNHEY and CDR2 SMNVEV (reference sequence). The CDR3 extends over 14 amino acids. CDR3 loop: CASSLSIGGHEQYF. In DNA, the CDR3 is TGTGCCAGCAGTTTATCGATCGGGGGCCACGAGCAGTACTTC.

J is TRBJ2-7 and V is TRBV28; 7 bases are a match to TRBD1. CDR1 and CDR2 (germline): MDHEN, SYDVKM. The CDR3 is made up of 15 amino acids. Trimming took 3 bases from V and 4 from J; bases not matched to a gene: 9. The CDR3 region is CASSFPPGQQYEQYF. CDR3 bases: TGTGCCAGCAGTTTCCCACCGGGACAGCAATACGAGCAGTACTTC.

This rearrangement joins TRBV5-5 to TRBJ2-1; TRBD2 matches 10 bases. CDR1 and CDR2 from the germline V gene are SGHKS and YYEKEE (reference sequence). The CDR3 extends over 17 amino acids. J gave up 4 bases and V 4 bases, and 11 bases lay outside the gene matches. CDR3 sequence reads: CASSLQSGRAGYNEQFF. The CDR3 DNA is TGTGCCAGCAGCCTTCAAAGCGGGAGGGCCGGGTACAATGAGCAGTTCTTC.